This T cell receptor (beta chain) was identified during a study of technical replicates of blood from a few donors. The protocol was immunoSEQ multiplex PCR, while the TCRdb copy is restricted to in-frame clones and leaves out a portion. The sample lists tens of thousands of clones, approximately 90% occurring once. Germline-derived CDR1 and CDR2 are SNHLY and FYNNEI. The CDR3 is made up of 13 amino acids. Losses at the gene ends were 4 bases for V and 8 bases for J; bases not matched to a gene: 7. This sequence joins TRBV2 and TRBJ1-1, with TRBD1 matching 7 bases. Sequencing used T cells isolated from PBMCs. The sequence came from a human donor in good health. For the CDR3, the DNA is TGTGCCAGCAGTGCGGGACAGACTGAAGAAGCTTTCTTT. This codes for CASSAGQTEEAFF.